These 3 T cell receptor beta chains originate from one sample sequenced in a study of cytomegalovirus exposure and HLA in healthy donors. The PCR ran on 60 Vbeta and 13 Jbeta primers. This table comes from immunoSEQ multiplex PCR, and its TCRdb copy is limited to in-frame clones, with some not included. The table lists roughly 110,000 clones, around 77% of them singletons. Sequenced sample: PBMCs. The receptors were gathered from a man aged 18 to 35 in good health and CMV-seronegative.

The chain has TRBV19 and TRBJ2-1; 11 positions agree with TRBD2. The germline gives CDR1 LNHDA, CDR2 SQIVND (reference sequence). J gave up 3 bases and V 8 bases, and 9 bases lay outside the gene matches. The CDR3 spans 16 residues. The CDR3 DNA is TGTGCCAGTGGGCTAGCGGGGGGCCCCGGCTACAATGAGCAGTTCTTC. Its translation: CASGLAGGPGYNEQFF.

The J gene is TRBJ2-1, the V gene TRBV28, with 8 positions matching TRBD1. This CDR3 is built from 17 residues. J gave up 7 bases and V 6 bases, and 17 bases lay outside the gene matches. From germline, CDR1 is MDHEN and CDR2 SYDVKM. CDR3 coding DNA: TGTGCCAGCAGCAATAATACCCGGACAGGGAGTTCGAATGAGCAGTTCTTC. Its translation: CASSNNTRTGSSNEQFF.

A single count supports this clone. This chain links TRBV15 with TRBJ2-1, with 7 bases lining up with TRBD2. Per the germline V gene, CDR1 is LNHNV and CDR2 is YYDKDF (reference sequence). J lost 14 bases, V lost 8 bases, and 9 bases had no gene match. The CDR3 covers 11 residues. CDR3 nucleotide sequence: TGTGCCACCCTTGGGGAGGGGAAAAAGTTCTTC. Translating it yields CATLGEGKKFF.